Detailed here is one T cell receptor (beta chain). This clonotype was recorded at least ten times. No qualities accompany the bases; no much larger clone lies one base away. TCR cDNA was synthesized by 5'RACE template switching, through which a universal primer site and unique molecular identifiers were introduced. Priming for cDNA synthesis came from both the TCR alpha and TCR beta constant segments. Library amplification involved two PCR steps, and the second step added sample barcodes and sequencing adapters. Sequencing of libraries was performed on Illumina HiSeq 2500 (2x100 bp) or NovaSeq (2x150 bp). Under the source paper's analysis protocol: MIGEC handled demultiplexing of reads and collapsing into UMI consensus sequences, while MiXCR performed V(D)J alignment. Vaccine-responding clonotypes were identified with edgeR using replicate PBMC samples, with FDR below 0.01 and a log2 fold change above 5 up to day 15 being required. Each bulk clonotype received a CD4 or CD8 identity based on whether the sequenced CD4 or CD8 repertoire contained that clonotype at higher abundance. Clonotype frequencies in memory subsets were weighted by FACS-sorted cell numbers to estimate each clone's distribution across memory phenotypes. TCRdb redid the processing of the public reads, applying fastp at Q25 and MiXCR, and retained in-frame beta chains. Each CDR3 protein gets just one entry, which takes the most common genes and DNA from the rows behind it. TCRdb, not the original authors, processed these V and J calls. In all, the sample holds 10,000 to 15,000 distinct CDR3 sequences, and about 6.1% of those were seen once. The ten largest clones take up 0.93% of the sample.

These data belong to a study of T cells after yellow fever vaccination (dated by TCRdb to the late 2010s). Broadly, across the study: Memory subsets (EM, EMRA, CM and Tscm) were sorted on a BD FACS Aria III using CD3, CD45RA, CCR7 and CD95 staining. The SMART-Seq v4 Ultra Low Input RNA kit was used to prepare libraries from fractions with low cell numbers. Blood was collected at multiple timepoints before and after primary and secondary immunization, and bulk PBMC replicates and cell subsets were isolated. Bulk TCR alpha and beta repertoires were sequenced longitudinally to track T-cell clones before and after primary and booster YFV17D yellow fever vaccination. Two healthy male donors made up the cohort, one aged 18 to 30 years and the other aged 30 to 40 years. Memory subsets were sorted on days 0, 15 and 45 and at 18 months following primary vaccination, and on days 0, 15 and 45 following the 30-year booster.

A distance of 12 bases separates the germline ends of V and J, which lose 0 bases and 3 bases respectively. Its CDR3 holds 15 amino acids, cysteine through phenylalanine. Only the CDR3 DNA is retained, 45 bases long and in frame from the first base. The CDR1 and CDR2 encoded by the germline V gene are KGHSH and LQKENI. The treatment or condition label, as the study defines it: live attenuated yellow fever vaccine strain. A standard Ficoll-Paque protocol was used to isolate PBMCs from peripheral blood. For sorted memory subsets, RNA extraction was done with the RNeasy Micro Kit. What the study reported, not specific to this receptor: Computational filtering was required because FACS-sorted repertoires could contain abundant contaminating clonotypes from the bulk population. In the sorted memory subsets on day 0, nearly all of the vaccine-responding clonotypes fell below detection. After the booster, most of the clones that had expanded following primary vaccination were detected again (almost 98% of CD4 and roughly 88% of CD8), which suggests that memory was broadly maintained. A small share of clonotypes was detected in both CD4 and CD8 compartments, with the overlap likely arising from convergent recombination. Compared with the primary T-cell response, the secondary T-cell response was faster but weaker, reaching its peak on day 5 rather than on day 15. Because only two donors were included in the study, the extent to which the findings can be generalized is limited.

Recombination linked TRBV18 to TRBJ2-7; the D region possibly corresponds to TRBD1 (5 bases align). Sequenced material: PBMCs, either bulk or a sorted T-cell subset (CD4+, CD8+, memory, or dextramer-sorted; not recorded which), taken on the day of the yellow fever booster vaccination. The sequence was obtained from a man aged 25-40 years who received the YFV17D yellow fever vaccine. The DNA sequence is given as TGTGCCAGCTCACCACCGATAGCTCAGGGCTACGAGCAGTACTTC. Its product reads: CASSPPIAQGYEQYF.